This T cell receptor (beta chain) was sequenced during a study of cytomegalovirus exposure and HLA in healthy donors (TCRdb year 2017). A note on the overall study: According to an earlier analysis of around 600 of the donors, about 180 million T cells yielded 117 million unique TCR beta sequences and about 280 Gb of sequence data. About 320 gigabases of sequencing data and approximately 84 million unique TCR sequences were included in an early release covering around 600 HLA-typed donors. Of the 350 to 450 genotyped donors, over 80% were placed in the genetic ancestry cluster associated with self-reported Caucasian donors. The study was designed to test whether signatures of past pathogen exposure could be identified by cataloging public T cell receptors. The study profiled the T cell repertoires of 500 to 800 subjects by immunosequencing and related them to cytomegalovirus serostatus. Along with the approximately 620-subject first cohort, a separate validation cohort of approximately 110 different subjects was used. The study combined high-throughput TCR immunosequencing, statistical association of individual TCRs with disease status, and machine learning to predict cytomegalovirus infection status. A later analysis re-analyzed previously published TCR beta repertoires from 666 donors and added high-resolution HLA genotyping to study TCR occurrence patterns. Rather than using new phenotypic data, the later analysis identified candidate immune exposures from TCR beta sequences and from how often those sequences occurred across donors. An earlier analysis of several hundred of the donors applied high-throughput TCR beta sequencing to assess whether each TCR beta V gene segment acted as functional or pseudogenic. Donor age, sex, ethnicity and CMV serostatus were compiled together with the repertoire data. A later genetic analysis took genome-wide SNP genotypes for about three fifths of the 666 donors and used that subset as a discovery cohort. Every discovery cohort repertoire had been produced on one sequencing platform. Class I and class II HLA loci were covered by the typing at four-digit resolution. Typing coverage differed by locus: A, B, C, DRB1 and DQB1 were typed in roughly 620-640 donors, DQA1 in 500 to 550, DPA1 in roughly 590, and DPB1 in 400 to 490. Because of strong linkage in the cohort, roughly five DR-DQ haplotypes were treated as single units for association and clustering. Among about 390 genotyped donors of the cohort, an average of approximately 250,000 unique TCR beta nucleotide sequences were sequenced per donor, roughly 18% of them non-productive. General findings and caveats noted by the study authors: A later analysis reported that several top co-occurrence clusters appeared linked to parvovirus B19, influenza, CMV and Epstein-Barr virus. According to a later analysis, most CMV-associated TCR beta chains appeared to be HLA-restricted, and the HLA associations seemed to be driven largely by CMV exposure. The study listed 164 TCR beta chains as associated with cytomegalovirus. Compared with equally common non-associated chains, HLA-associated TCR beta chains in a later analysis were more clonally expanded and had lower generation probabilities. In vitro tests confirmed that a few of the cytomegalovirus-associated TCR beta chains recognize cytomegalovirus antigens. A cluster of highly shared sequence variants was judged likely to represent a technical artifact of the sequencing pipeline. An earlier analysis of some 590 of the donors showed that most TCR beta V segments appeared in productive rearrangements either about 87% or about 30% of the time, which broadly matched IMGT annotations. Because HLA typing was unavailable for some donors at each locus, only the typed subset was used in association tests. When HLA alleles, especially DR and DQ, strongly co-occurred, TCR associations were difficult to assign to individual alleles. Some IMGT-functional V segments, including TRBV6-2 and TRBV6-3, could not be distinguished by the 87-base-pair reads and were therefore excluded. Correlated functional status among segregating V segments might be attributable to linkage disequilibrium, but an unknown experimental factor could not be ruled out. In both the original and validation cohorts, the classifier was reported to diagnose cytomegalovirus status with high specificity and sensitivity. Most TCR sequences were observed very rarely across donors, whereas some public TCRs were present in many individuals. CMV serostatus was the only immune exposure information available for the cohort. In a later analysis, TCR association rates were found to vary across HLA loci, with the most associated TCRs seen for DRB1 alleles and the fewest for HLA-C alleles. This cohort had only TCR beta chains sequenced, and the lack of alpha or paired-chain data limited which features could be detected. It was suggested by the authors that the approach could potentially be generalized to other disease states and immunological phenotypes. A further reported finding was that TCR beta sequences accurately predicted the HLA-A and HLA-B alleles for most subjects in the first cohort. Presence/absence analyses assumed roughly uniform sequencing depth across donors, an assumption that may not hold. In a later genetic analysis, a missense DCLRE1C variant was associated with V-gene and J-gene trimming of TCR beta chains, and the association was replicated in an independent cohort. The earlier analysis of a few hundred of the donors excluded roughly 17 rarely observed V segments, including chromosome 9 orphons, because counts were too low. In a later analysis, 16,951 TCR beta sequences were associated with specific HLA alleles at a false discovery rate of 0.05. In a later genetic analysis, fewer N-insertions in productive TCRs were reported among donors in an Asian-associated ancestry cluster than the approximately 670-donor mean.

Remarks on this clone: The antigen it recognizes is unknown. Qualities for individual bases were not recorded, and no much larger clone is one base off.

The germline V gene supplies CDR1 SGDLS and CDR2 YYNGEE. The junction shows trimming of 0 bases on V and 5 bases on J, and the gene matches do not reach 2 bases of it. From its cysteine to its phenylalanine, the CDR3 spans 15 amino acids. Solely the CDR3 DNA is kept, with 45 bases framed from the first base. Library generation was performed with the immunoSEQ multiplex PCR assay. For the multiplex PCR, a mixture combining 60 forward primers for TCR Vbeta segments and 13 reverse primers for TCR Jbeta segments was used. The CDR3 region of rearranged TCR beta genes was amplified from genomic DNA by a multiplex PCR assay. Amplified TCR beta libraries were sequenced as 87-base-pair reads on the Illumina HiSeq System. As for how the authors treated the data: In a later analysis, about 80 million unique TCR beta chains were counted across the approximately 640 repertoires, and roughly 10 million of these chains were shared by at least two donors. A nearest-neighbor algorithm error-corrected the raw reads and collapsed the reads into unique sequences, merging closely related sequences to remove PCR and sequencing errors. V, D and J gene segments were assigned by aligning CDR3 sequences to IMGT reference sequences. For a sequence to be retained, a match of at least six nucleotides was required to both a V gene segment and a J gene segment. Rearrangements were called productive when the CDR3 lacked stop codons and stayed in frame with V and J; all others were non-productive. CDR3 was defined according to IMGT convention as the region running from the second conserved V-encoded cysteine to the conserved J-encoded phenylalanine. The earlier analysis of about 590 of the donors excluded sequences that lacked an unambiguous match to a single V gene segment. In an earlier analysis of 450 to 700 of the donors, V segments were called functional above 56.7% productive rearrangements and were called segregating when the between-donor standard deviation exceeded 5%. A statistical classification framework was built for diagnosing cytomegalovirus status from the catalog of TCR beta chain sequences. A later analysis assigned V and J genes by comparing TCR nucleotide sequences with IMGT/GENE-DB human TR gene sequences. The TCRdist pipeline was used in a later analysis to assign CDR3 sequences and most-parsimonious VDJ recombination scenarios. In a later analysis, each TCR beta chain was defined by its CDR3 amino acid sequence together with its V-gene family, and reads lacking a unique V-gene family were excluded. A later analysis removed 592 highly shared, low-generation-probability nucleotide sequences to deal with suspected cross-contamination and a sequencing artifact. For each public chain, a later analysis derived a clonal expansion index from normalized ranks of inferred template counts within each repertoire. In a later analysis, generation probabilities were computed using a VDJ recombination model fitted to out-of-frame rearrangements, and the results were checked against IGoR. In a later analysis, hypergeometric tests were used to score TCR-TCR, TCR-HLA and TCR-CMV co-occurrence, with a repertoire-size bias correction applied to TCR pairs. False discovery rates were estimated in a later analysis by permuting HLA or CMV assignments 20 times. A later analysis grouped co-occurring TCRs with DBSCAN, adding TCRdist sequence similarity when clustering within HLA-allele-positive subsets. For co-occurrence clustering, repertoires with fewer than 30,000 or more than 120,000 public chains were excluded, along with 4 to 6 repertoires with anomalous nucleotide sharing. The immuneACCESS repertoire file appears here via TCRdb, limited to in-frame rearrangements. These files lack a portion of the clones; in checked studies, under half of the deficit traces to unresolved V genes, and the cause of the others is not known. Clonal size and the V and J genes are those of that table, whereas D and trimming came from the DNA. In all, the sample holds around 120,000 clones, and about 81% of those were seen once. The ten largest clones add up to roughly 9.3% of the sample.

The cohort was made up of 500 to 850 healthy bone marrow donors. All cohort members were sampled while nominally healthy, although unrecorded immune exposures were likely present. The donor tested CMV seropositive, placing the donor among the roughly 300 seropositive members of the cohort. A peripheral blood sample was collected from each donor, and TCR beta sequencing was performed on peripheral blood mononuclear cells. Genomic DNA was extracted from the blood cell samples with the Qiagen DNeasy Blood Extraction Kit. The sequenced sample consisted of PBMCs. The origin of this receptor is a woman in her fifties or sixties in good health and CMV-seropositive. The chain couples TRBV9 to TRBJ2-3; TRBD1 fits 11 bases in the junction. The CDR3: CASSVGGTGGDTQYF. Read as DNA, the sequence is TGTGCCAGCAGCGTAGGAGGGACAGGGGGAGATACGCAGTATTTT.